Listed here are 25 T cell receptor beta chains from one sample, sequenced in a study of PD-1 blockade in classical Hodgkin lymphoma. Described time point: cycle 4 day 1 (C4D1), after 6 weeks of nivolumab. Each and every patient relapsed after autologous stem cell transplantation, and patients got differing brentuximab vedotin exposure. Clones were sequenced by immunoSEQ multiplex PCR, and TCRdb holds only the in-frame ones, with some missing. Of some 58,000 clones listed, roughly nine tenths are singletons. Sequencing was performed on peripheral blood mononuclear cells (PBMCs), taken before the fourth cycle of nivolumab. All receptors derive from a human donor with classical Hodgkin lymphoma.

The chain links TRBV7-2 to TRBJ2-2, with TRBD2 matching 12 bases. There are 18 residues in the CDR3. With 5 bases clipped from V and 4 bases from J, the junction kept 11 bases outside the gene matches. In germline, CDR1 is SGHTA, CDR2 FQGNSA. The CDR3 DNA is TGTGCCAGCAGCCCCCGACCTCCTAGCGGGGGGGTCACCGGGGAGCTGTTTTTT. Translation gives CASSPRPPSGGVTGELFF.

J is TRBJ1-1 and V is TRBV10-3, with unresolved D. The CDR3 totals 14 residues. Per the germline V gene, CDR1 is ENHRY and CDR2 is SYGVKD. V lost 6 bases and J lost 8, with 19 bases in between. As DNA, the CDR3 is TGTGCCATCAGGGACCCGCACAGCCTGGTAGAAGCTTTCTTT. Translated: CAIRDPHSLVEAFF.

The rearrangement links TRBV27 to TRBJ2-1, with D maybe TRBD1 (6 bases). CDR1 MNHEY and CDR2 SMNVEV come from the germline V gene (reference sequence). The CDR3 consists of 12 residues. Trimming took 3 bases from V and 10 from J, leaving 10 bases between them. The CDR3 sequence: CASSFPGTEQFF. CDR3 coding DNA: TGTGCCAGCAGTTTCCCCGGGACAGAGCAGTTCTTC.

The chain links TRBV29-1 to TRBJ2-3, with 7 bases aligning to TRBD2. This CDR3 has 12 amino acids. The germline CDR1 and CDR2 sequences are SQVTM and ANQGSEA. V gave up 5 bases and J gave up 5 bases; unmatched junction bases: 4. The CDR3 sequence is CSVTSAGDTQYF. CDR3 in DNA: TGCAGCGTTACTAGCGCCGGAGATACGCAGTATTTT.

V usage is TRBV19 and J usage is TRBJ2-7, with 7 nucleotides matching TRBD1. CDR3 length equals 14 residues. Germline trimming cut 2 bases from V and 6 bases from J; bases unmatched to any gene: 7. In germline, CDR1 is LNHDA, CDR2 SQIVND (reference sequence). CDR3 residues: CASSIRVTGVEQYF. CDR3 sequence (DNA): TGTGCCAGTAGTATAAGGGTAACAGGGGTCGAGCAGTACTTC.

The chain couples TRBV28 to TRBJ2-5; 9 bases agree with TRBD1. Germline-derived CDR1 and CDR2 are MDHEN and SYDVKM. There are 15 residues in the CDR3. After removal of 5 bases from V and 4 bases from J, the junction contained 8 bases not matched to a gene. The CDR3: CASSPFTGGLETQYF. The CDR3 coding sequence is TGTGCCAGCAGTCCGTTTACAGGGGGCTTAGAGACCCAGTACTTC.

V usage is TRBV5-1 and J usage is TRBJ2-7; the match to TRBD1 covers 7 bases. The germline CDR1 and CDR2 sequences are SGHRS and YFSETQ. The CDR3 is 15 amino acids. After removal of 4 bases from V and 1 base from J, the junction contained 8 bases not matched to a gene. The CDR3 reads CASSPTGYRSYEQYF. In nucleotides, the CDR3 is TGCGCCAGCAGCCCGACAGGGTACAGGTCCTACGAGCAGTACTTC.

The chain carries TRBV7-9 and TRBJ2-2, with TRBD1 identical over 8 bases. With V trimmed by 8 bases and J by 4 bases, 6 bases remained unmatched. Germline V gene sequence: CDR1 SEHNR, CDR2 FQNEAQ (reference sequence). This CDR3 is built from 14 residues. The DNA of the CDR3 is TGTGCCAGCGCGACAGGGGACGGCACCGGGGAGCTGTTTTTT. It translates to CASATGDGTGELFF.

V gene TRBV7-8 combines with J gene TRBJ1-1; D not certain. CDR1 and CDR2 (germline): SGHVS, FQNEAQ. This CDR3 spans 13 amino acids. Between the trimmed V and J ends, which lost 1 base and 7 bases, there was a span of 10 bases. CDR3 DNA sequence: TGTGCCAGCAGCTTAGGGGCAGGATATGAAGCTTTCTTT. Its protein is CASSLGAGYEAFF.

The chain joins TRBV7-2 to TRBJ1-3; D is undetermined. V dropped 2 bases and J dropped 0 bases, with 8 bases sitting between them. Germline values: CDR1 SGHTA, CDR2 FQGNSA. This CDR3 region has 15 residues. CDR3 nucleotide sequence: TGTGCCAGCAGCTTACTCGCTCCCTCTGGAAACACCATATATTTT. Its translation is CASSLLAPSGNTIYF. The complete variable domain, with remaining parts taken from reference TRBV7-2 and TRBJ1-3, reads GAGVSQSPSNKVTEKGKDVELRCDPISGHTALYWYRQSLGQGLEFLIYFQGNSAPDKSGLPSDRFSAERTGGSVSTLTIQRTQQEDSAVYLCASSLLAPSGNTIYFGEGSWLTVV.

The chain is built from TRBV19 and TRBJ2-3, with D possibly called TRBD1 or TRBD2 (6 bases each). The CDR3 is 18 residues long. Between the trimmed V and J ends, which lost 6 bases and 3 bases, there was a span of 25 bases. Germline-derived CDR1 and CDR2 are LNHDA and SQIVND (reference sequence). DNA of the CDR3: TGTGCCAGTAGAAAGGGCCCCGGGGGCCGGAGACCGACAGATACGCAGTATTTT. This encodes CASRKGPGGRRPTDTQYF.

The table lists this clone with a count of one. The gene calls are TRBV19 and TRBJ1-1; D is unclear. CDR1 and CDR2 from the germline V gene are LNHDA and SQIVND (reference sequence). With 7 bases removed from V and 0 bases from J, the gap between germline ends came to 12 bases. The CDR3 has 14 amino acids. CDR3 amino acids: CASNGLQLNTEAFF. CDR3 in DNA: TGTGCCAGTAATGGGTTACAGCTGAACACTGAAGCTTTCTTT.

Of note for this clone: Other DNA sequences in the same sample also yield this CDR3. CDR3 in DNA: TGTGCCAGCAGTTATGGGGGGACTGAAGCTTTCTTT. It encodes CASSYGGTEAFF. The chain carries TRBV6-6 and TRBJ1-1, with D perhaps TRBD1 (5 bases). Germline lookup yields CDR1 MNHNY and CDR2 SVGAGI (reference sequence). The CDR3 length is 12 residues. V lost 3 bases to trimming and J lost 5 bases, with 7 bases between them.

V and J are TRBV9 and TRBJ2-7, with 10 bases fitting TRBD1. The CDR3 has 16 residues. Per the germline V gene, CDR1 is SGDLS and CDR2 is YYNGEE. The trim removed 3 bases at V and 4 bases at J, leaving 10 bases unmatched. The CDR3: CASSALDRGAPYEQYF. The CDR3 DNA is TGTGCCAGCAGCGCCCTGGACAGGGGGGCCCCGTACGAGCAGTACTTC.

V is TRBV27 and J is TRBJ1-2; D perhaps matches TRBD1 (5 bases). V was pared by 6 bases and J by 6 bases, with 29 bases between. Per germline, CDR1 MNHEY and CDR2 SMNVEV (reference sequence). The CDR3 runs to 18 residues. CDR3 bases: TGTGCCAGCAGAAAGCACGTTACCGGAAGGGGTGGTGGGAATGGCTACACCTTC. It encodes CASRKHVTGRGGGNGYTF.

The J gene is TRBJ1-1, the V gene TRBV19; 8 nucleotides align to TRBD1. Germline CDR1 and CDR2: LNHDA and SQIVND (reference sequence). CDR3 length: 13 amino acids. Losses at the gene ends were 10 bases for V and 3 bases for J; bases not matched to a gene: 7. The DNA of the CDR3 is TGTGCCACCCATCAGGGGGCCTACACTGAAGCTTTCTTT. Protein product: CATHQGAYTEAFF. The full variable domain, its missing parts supplied by reference TRBV19 and TRBJ1-1, is DGGITQSPKYLFRKEGQNVTLSCEQNLNHDAMYWYRQDPGQGLRLIYYSQIVNDFQKGDIAEGYSVSREKKESFPLTVTSAQKNPTAFYLCATHQGAYTEAFFGQGTRLTVV.

This clone was detected once. The chain is built from TRBV5-6 and TRBJ1-5; D gene uncertain. This CDR3 is 15 amino acids long. Germline CDR1 is SGHDT and CDR2 is YYEEEE. V lost 3 bases and J lost 3, with 13 bases in between. CDR3 nucleotide sequence: TGTGCCAGCAGCTCCCGCCGGACGGACAATCAGCCCCAGCATTTT. This gives the protein CASSSRRTDNQPQHF.

V gene TRBV11-2 combines with J gene TRBJ2-2; D not resolved. The V gene lost 1 base and the J gene lost 5 bases, with 8 bases spanning the gap. This CDR3 is 14 amino acids long. Germline CDR1 reads SGHAT; CDR2 reads FQNNGV. The CDR3 loop is CASSLVAVTGELFF. In DNA, the CDR3 is TGTGCCAGCAGCTTAGTCGCGGTTACCGGGGAGCTGTTTTTT.

The chain links TRBV5-1 to TRBJ2-1, with D perhaps given as TRBD1 or TRBD2 (5 bases each). This CDR3 is built from 11 residues. V gave up 8 bases and J gave up 15 bases, with 18 bases separating them. Germline CDR1 is SGHRS and CDR2 is YFSETQ. CDR3 DNA sequence: TGCGCCAGTACAGGACTCGGCCTTCTGTTCTTC. Protein sequence: CASTGLGLLFF.

The chain joins TRBV4-1 to TRBJ2-5; 8 bases map to TRBD2. The CDR3 spans 18 residues. With V trimmed by 0 bases and J by 1 base, 10 bases remained unmatched. Germline V CDR1 and CDR2: MGHRA, YSYEKL. The CDR3 sequence is CASSQEPLAGGPQETQYF. The CDR3 bases are TGCGCCAGCAGCCAAGAACCTTTGGCGGGGGGTCCCCAAGAGACCCAGTACTTC.

The V gene is TRBV5-4, the J gene TRBJ2-7; the match to TRBD1 covers 8 bases. Germline trimming cut 2 bases from V and 6 bases from J; bases unmatched to any gene: 10. CDR1 is SGHNT, CDR2 YYREEE, per germline (reference sequence). The CDR3 has 15 residues. The CDR3 sequence is CASSFPEDRVSEQYF. In nucleotides, the CDR3 is TGTGCCAGCAGCTTCCCCGAGGACAGGGTAAGCGAGCAGTACTTC.

The chain couples TRBV5-4 to TRBJ2-1; D is perhaps TRBD2 (5 bases). The CDR3 has 18 residues. V was clipped by 4 bases and J by 5 bases, with 25 bases between them. Germline V gene lookup returns CDR1 SGHNT and CDR2 YYREEE (reference sequence). In DNA, the CDR3 is TGTGCCAGCAGCCCCGGAGGATTGGGTTTTACCCGGAACAATGAGCAGTTCTTC. Its translation is CASSPGGLGFTRNNEQFF. The full variable domain, rest sourced from reference TRBV5-4 and TRBJ2-1, is ETGVTQSPTHLIKTRGQQVTLRCSSQSGHNTVSWYQQALGQGPQFIFQYYREEENGRGNFPPRFSGLQFPNYSSELNVNALELDDSALYLCASSPGGLGFTRNNEQFFGPGTRLTVL.

The chain is built from TRBV28 and TRBJ1-5; D is perhaps TRBD1 (6 bases). Deletions cut 8 bases from V and 1 base from J, with 24 bases between. Germline V gene lookup returns CDR1 MDHEN and CDR2 SYDVKM. This CDR3 spans 18 amino acids. The CDR3 DNA is TGTGCCAGCCGGGCAGGGGACCTCATATACTCGAGCAATCAGCCCCAGCATTTT. Encoded protein: CASRAGDLIYSSNQPQHF. The variable domain in full, completed from reference TRBV28 and TRBJ1-5, reads DVKVTQSSRYLVKRTGEKVFLECVQDMDHENMFWYRQDPGLGLRLIYFSYDVKMKEKGDIPEGYSVSREKKERFSLILESASTNQTSMYLCASRAGDLIYSSNQPQHFGDGTRLSIL.

This clone was counted once. The chain employs TRBV19 and TRBJ1-3, with D uncertain. The CDR3 sequence is 17 residues long. Trimming took off 5 bases at V and 0 bases at J, with 17 bases between the two ends. Germline assignment: CDR1 LNHDA and CDR2 SQIVND (reference sequence). CDR3 loop: CASSRLSTTTSGNTIYF. The CDR3 nucleotides are TGTGCCAGTAGTCGTCTGAGTACGACTACCTCTGGAAACACCATATATTTT.

This chain uses TRBV15 with TRBJ2-7, with 9 nucleotides matching TRBD1. In germline, CDR1 is LNHNV, CDR2 YYDKDF (reference sequence). CDR3 length: 17 residues. The junction had 7 bases not matched to a gene; V was cut back by 1 base and J by 0 bases. This chain's CDR3 is CATSRVPGQGHSYEQYF. CDR3 nucleotide sequence: TGTGCCACCAGCAGAGTGCCGGGACAGGGACACTCCTACGAGCAGTACTTC.